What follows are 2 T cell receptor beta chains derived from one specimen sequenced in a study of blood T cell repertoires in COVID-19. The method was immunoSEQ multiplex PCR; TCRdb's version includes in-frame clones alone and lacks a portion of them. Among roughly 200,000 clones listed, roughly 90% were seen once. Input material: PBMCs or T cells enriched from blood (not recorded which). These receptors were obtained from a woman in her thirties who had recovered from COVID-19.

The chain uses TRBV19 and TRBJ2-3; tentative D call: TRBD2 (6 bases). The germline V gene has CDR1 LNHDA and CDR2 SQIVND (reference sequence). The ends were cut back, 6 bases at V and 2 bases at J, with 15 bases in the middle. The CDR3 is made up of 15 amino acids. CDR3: CASSRLDTDTDTQYF. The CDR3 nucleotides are TGTGCCAGTAGCCGACTAGACACCGACACAGATACGCAGTATTTT.

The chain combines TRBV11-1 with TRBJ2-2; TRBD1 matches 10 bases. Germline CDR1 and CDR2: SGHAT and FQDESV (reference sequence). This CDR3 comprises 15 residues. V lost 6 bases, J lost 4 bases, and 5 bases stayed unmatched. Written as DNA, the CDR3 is TGTGCCAGCAGTTTGGACAGGGGGTTCACCGGGGAGCTGTTTTTT. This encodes CASSLDRGFTGELFF.